The clone carrying this T cell receptor (beta chain) was picked up many times. Its antigen is unknown. TCRdb re-called the RT-PCR reads with MiXCR, one entry per CDR3 protein. Of 300,000 to 350,000 distinct CDR3 sequences in the sample, just over 20% were seen once. This entry comes from a study of response to subunit inactivated influenza vaccine. Overall study findings and caveats: The study's authors posited that every seasonal influenza vaccination enlists few new T cells.

Looked up from germline, CDR1 is DFQATT and CDR2 is SNEGSKA (reference sequence). Trimming left V 0 bases short and J 5 bases short, with 13 bases between. The CDR3 sequence is 14 residues long. The clonotype originates from a man in his fifties or sixties who received an inactivated influenza vaccine. The chain links TRBV20-1 to TRBJ1-2, with no clear D. The sequencing used PBMCs from blood, collected about 20 months after vaccination. The CDR3 bases are TGCAGTGCTAGAGACCCAAATCAGAGTTATGGCTACACCTTC. Protein sequence: CSARDPNQSYGYTF.